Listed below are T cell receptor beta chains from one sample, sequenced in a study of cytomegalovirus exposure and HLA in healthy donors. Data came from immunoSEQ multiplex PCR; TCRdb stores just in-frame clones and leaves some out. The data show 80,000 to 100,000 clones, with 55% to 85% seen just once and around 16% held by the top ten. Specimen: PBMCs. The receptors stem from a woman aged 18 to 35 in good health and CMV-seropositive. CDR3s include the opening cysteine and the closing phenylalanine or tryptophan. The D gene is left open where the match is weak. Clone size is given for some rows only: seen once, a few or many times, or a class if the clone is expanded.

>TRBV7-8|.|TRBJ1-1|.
TGTGCCAGCAGCTTCTGGAACACTGAAGCTTTCTTT
CASSFWNTEAFF
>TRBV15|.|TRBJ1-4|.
TGTGCCACCAGCAGGACAGCAACTAATGAAAAACTGTTTTTT
CATSRTATNEKLFF
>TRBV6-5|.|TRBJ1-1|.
TGTGCCAGCAGTTACTCGATCGGCAGGGCGAACACTGAAGCTTTCTTT
CASSYSIGRANTEAFF
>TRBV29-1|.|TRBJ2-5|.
TGCAGCGTTGAACAAGGGGCAGAGACCCAGTACTTC
CSVEQGAETQYF
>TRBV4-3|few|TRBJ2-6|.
TGCGCCAGCAGCCAAGAATCCGTCTCTGGGGCCAACGTCCTGACTTTC
CASSQESVSGANVLTF
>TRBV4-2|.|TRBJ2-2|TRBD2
TGTGCCAGCAGCCAAGGGACTAGCGGGTTGGGAGGGCTGTTTTTT
CASSQGTSGLGGLFF
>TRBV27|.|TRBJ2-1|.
TGTGCCAGCAGTCCCCCGACAGGAATCAATGAGCAGTTCTTC
CASSPPTGINEQFF
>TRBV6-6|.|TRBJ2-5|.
TGTGCCAGCAGTCCCCGGGACACCTCCGGGGAGACCCAGTACTTC
CASSPRDTSGETQYF
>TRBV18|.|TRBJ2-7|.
TGTGCCAGCTCACTCTGGCCCTACGAGCAGTACTTC
CASSLWPYEQYF
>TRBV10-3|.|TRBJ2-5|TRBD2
TGTGCCATCAGTTTACTAGCGGGGGGTGTAGAGACCCAGTACTTC
CAISLLAGGVETQYF
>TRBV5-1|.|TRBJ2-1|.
TGCGCCAGCAGCTTTAGTCGGGGGGCCCCTCTGAATGAGCAGTTCTTC
CASSFSRGAPLNEQFF
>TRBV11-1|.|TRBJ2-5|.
TGTGCCAGCAGATTGGGCCTTACACAAGAGACCCAGTACTTC
CASRLGLTQETQYF
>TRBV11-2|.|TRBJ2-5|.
TGTGCCAGCAGCCCGAGGGAGACCCAGTACTTC
CASSPRETQYF
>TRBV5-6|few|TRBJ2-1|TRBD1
TGTGCCAGCAGCTTGGGGGGTGGACAGGGTATCGTTAGTGAGCAGTTCTTC
CASSLGGGQGIVSEQFF
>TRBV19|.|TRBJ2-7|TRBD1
TGTGCCAGTAGTATGGGACAGGGGGCGACCTACGAGCAGTACTTC
CASSMGQGATYEQYF
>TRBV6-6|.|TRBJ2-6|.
TGTGCCAGCAGTTATAGGCGGGGCACCGGGGCCAACGTCCTGACTTTC
CASSYRRGTGANVLTF
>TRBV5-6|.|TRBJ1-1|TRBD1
TGTGCCAGCAGCCTGGACCCCCGGGACAGGGGGATTGGCGCTTTCTTT
CASSLDPRDRGIGAFF
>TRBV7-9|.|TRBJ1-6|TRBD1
TGTGCCAGCAGCTTAGCGACAGGGGGGAATTCACCCCTCCACTTT
CASSLATGGNSPLHF
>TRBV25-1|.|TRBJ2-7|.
TGTGCCAGCAGGGGGAACAGGGCCAGCCTTGACGAGCAGTACTTC
CASRGNRASLDEQYF
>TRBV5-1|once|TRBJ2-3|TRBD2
TGCGCCAGCAAAGAGCGGGGGGCGAGCACAGATACGCAGTATTTT
CASKERGASTDTQYF
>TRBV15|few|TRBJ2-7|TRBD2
TGTGCCACCAGCAGAGTGGCTAGCGGGGGGCAGTACTTC
CATSRVASGGQYF
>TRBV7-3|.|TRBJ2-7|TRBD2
TGTGCCAGCAGCTTAAGCCCAAGGTCTAGCGGGAGCAACGAGCAGTACTTC
CASSLSPRSSGSNEQYF
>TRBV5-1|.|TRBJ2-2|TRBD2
TGCGCCAGCAGCCCCACTTCCGGGACTAGCGGGAGAGGGGACACCGGGGAGCTGTTTTTT
CASSPTSGTSGRGDTGELFF
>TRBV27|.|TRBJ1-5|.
TGTGCCAGCAGCCCAGGCCAGGGCTCGAGCAATCAGCCCCAGCATTTT
CASSPGQGSSNQPQHF
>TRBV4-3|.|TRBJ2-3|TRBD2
TGCGCCAGCAGCCATACAATGGGGCTAGCGGGGTCAGATACGCAGTATTTT
CASSHTMGLAGSDTQYF
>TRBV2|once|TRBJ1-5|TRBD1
TGTGCCAGCAGCCGGACAGGTGCGAATCAGCCCCAGCATTTT
CASSRTGANQPQHF
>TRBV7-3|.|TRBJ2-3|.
TGTGCCAGCAGCTTAAATATGCGAGATACGCAGTATTTT
CASSLNMRDTQYF
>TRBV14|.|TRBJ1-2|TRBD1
TGTGCCAGCAGCCCGGACAGGGATGATGGCTACACCTTC
CASSPDRDDGYTF
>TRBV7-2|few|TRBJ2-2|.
TGTGCCAGCAGACGAGCGGCCGGGGAGCTGTTTTTT
CASRRAAGELFF
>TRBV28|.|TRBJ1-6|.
TGTGCCAGCAGTTTACTAACGCGGGGTGATGGCGGTAATTCACCCCTCCACTTT
CASSLLTRGDGGNSPLHF
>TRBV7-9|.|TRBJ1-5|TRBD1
TGTGCCAGCAGCTTAGGCGACAGGGGAAATCAGCCCCAGCATTTT
CASSLGDRGNQPQHF
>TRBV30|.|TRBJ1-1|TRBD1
TGTGCCTGGGACAGGGGCGGCATGAACACTGAAGCTTTCTTT
CAWDRGGMNTEAFF
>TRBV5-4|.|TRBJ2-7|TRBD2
TGTGCCAGCAGCTGGCCCCTTAGCGGGGGGAGCCCTAGCGAGCAGTACTTC
CASSWPLSGGSPSEQYF
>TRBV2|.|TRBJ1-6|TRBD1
TGTGCCACCCGACAGGGCCGACCTTCACCCCTCCACTTT
CATRQGRPSPLHF
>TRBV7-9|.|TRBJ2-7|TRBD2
TGTGCCAGCAGCTTAGAGGGACTAGCATACGAGCAGTACTTC
CASSLEGLAYEQYF
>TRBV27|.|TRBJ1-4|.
TGTGTCAGCAGTTTAAACCCACTTAATGAAAAACTGTTTTTT
CVSSLNPLNEKLFF
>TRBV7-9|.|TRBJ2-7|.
TGTGCCAGCAGCCAATCGACAGTCTCCTCCTACGAGCAGTACTTC
CASSQSTVSSYEQYF
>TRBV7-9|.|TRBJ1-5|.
TGTGCCAGCAGCCCCGGGGCAGGGGATAGCAATCAGCCCCAGCATTTT
CASSPGAGDSNQPQHF
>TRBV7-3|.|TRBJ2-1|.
TGTGCCAGCAGCTCCCAAGGGGTTAATGAGCAGTTCTTC
CASSSQGVNEQFF
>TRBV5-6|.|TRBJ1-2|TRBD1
TGTGCCAGCAGCTTGGGACAGGGGGCAGGCTACACCTTC
CASSLGQGAGYTF
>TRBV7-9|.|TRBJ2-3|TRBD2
TGTGCCAGCAGCTTTAGCGGGAGCTCAGATACGCAGTATTTT
CASSFSGSSDTQYF
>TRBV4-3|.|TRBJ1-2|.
TGCGCCAGCAGCCAAGTCGGGGGGCGGATTTACGGCTACACCTTC
CASSQVGGRIYGYTF
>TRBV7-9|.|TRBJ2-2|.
TGTGCCAGCAGCTTTCTAGCTATCGGACAGAAGAACACCGGGGAGCTGTTTTTT
CASSFLAIGQKNTGELFF